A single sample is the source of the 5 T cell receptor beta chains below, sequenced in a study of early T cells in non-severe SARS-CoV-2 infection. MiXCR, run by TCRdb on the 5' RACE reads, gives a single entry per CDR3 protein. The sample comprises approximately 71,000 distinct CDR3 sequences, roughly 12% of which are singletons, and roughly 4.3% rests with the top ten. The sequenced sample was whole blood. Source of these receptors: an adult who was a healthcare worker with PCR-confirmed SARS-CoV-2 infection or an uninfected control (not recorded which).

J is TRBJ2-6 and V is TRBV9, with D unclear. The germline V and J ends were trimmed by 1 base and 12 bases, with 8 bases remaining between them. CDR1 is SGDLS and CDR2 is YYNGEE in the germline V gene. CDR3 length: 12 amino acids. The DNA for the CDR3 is TGTGCCAGCAGCGTACCGGCCTCCGTCCTGACTTTC. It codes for CASSVPASVLTF.

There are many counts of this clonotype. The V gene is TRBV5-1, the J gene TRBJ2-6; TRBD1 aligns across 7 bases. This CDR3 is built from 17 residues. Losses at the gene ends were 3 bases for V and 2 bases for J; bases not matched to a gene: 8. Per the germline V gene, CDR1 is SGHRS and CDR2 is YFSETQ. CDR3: CASSSTTGVPGANVLTF. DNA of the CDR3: TGCGCCAGCAGCTCGACTACAGGGGTCCCTGGGGCCAACGTCCTGACTTTC.

The CDR3 sequence is CASSFSASEQYF. The CDR3 DNA follows: TGTGCCAGCAGTTTTTCCGCGTCGGAGCAGTACTTC. This chain connects TRBV12-3 or TRBV12-4 to TRBJ2-7; no clear D. With 3 bases removed from V and 7 bases from J, the gap between germline ends came to 10 bases. This CDR3 is 12 amino acids long.

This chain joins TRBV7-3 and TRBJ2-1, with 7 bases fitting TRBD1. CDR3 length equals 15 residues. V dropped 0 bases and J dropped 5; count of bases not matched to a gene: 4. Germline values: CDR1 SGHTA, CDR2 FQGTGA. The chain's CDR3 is CASSLTGTANNEQFF. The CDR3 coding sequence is TGTGCCAGCAGCTTAACTGGGACAGCTAACAATGAGCAGTTCTTC.

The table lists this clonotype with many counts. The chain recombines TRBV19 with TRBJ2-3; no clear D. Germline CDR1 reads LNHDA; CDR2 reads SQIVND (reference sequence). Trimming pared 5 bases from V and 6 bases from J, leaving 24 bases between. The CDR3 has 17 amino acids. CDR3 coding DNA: TGTGCCAGTAGTTCTCAGCCGACATTAGTATCTGCTGATACGCAGTATTTT. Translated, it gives CASSSQPTLVSADTQYF. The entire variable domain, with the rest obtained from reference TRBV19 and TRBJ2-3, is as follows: DGGITQSPKYLFRKEGQNVTLSCEQNLNHDAMYWYRQDPGQGLRLIYYSQIVNDFQKGDIAEGYSVSREKKESFPLTVTSAQKNPTAFYLCASSSQPTLVSADTQYFGPGTRLTVL.